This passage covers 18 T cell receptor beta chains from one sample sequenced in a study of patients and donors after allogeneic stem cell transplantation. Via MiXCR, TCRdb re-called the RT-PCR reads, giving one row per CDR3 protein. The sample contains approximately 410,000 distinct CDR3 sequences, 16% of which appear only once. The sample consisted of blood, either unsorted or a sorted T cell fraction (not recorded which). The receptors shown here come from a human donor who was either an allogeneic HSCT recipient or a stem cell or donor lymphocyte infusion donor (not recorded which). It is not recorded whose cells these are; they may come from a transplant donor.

The CDR3 DNA reads as TGTGCCAGCAGCAAAAAAGGGGGGAACTATGGCTACACCTTC. Amino acid sequence: CASSKKGGNYGYTF. The chain joins TRBV4-2 to TRBJ1-2, with D possibly matching TRBD1 (6 bases). Germline V lookup: CDR1 LGHNA, CDR2 YNFKEQ. CDR3 length: 14 amino acids. Trimming cost V 5 bases and J 2 bases, with 12 bases left between them.

The CDR3: CASSSRTGPGTQYF. The CDR3 nucleotides read TGTGCCAGCAGCTCAAGGACAGGACCAGGTACGCAGTATTTT. The genes are TRBV27 and TRBJ2-3; 7 bases map to TRBD1. Germline loops: CDR1 MNHEY, CDR2 SMNVEV (reference sequence). CDR3 size: 14 residues. With V trimmed by 6 bases and J by 8 bases, 11 bases remained unmatched.

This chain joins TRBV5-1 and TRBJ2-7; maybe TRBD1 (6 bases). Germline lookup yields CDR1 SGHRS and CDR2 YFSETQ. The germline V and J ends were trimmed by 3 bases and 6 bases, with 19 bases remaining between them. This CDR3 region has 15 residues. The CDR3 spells CASSSVRTQGSEQYF. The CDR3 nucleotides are TGCGCCAGCAGCTCTGTAAGGACCCAGGGGTCCGAGCAGTACTTC.

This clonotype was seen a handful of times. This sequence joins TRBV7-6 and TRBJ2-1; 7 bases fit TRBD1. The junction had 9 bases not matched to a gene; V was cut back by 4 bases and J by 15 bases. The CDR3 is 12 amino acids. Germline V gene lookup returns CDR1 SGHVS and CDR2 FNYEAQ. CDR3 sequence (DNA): TGTGCCAGCAGCTCTCAGGGGGTTAGAATGTTCTTC. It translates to CASSSQGVRMFF.

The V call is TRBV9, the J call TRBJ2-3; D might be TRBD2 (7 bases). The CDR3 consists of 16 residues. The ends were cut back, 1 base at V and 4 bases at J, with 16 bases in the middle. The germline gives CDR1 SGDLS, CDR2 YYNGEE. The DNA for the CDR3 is TGTGCCAGCAGCGTAAGAGGGGGGGCTTTGGCAGATACGCAGTATTTT. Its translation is CASSVRGGALADTQYF.

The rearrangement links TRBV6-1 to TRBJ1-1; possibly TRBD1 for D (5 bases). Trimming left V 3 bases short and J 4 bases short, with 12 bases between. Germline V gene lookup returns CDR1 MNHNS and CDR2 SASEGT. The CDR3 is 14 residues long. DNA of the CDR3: TGTGCCAGCAGTGAGCAGGGAAGGAGCACTGAAGCTTTCTTT. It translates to CASSEQGRSTEAFF.

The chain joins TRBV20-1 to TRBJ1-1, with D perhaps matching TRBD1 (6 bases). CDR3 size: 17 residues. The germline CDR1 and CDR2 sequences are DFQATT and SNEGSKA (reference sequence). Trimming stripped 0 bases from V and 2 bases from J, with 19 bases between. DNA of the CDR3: TGCAGTGCTAGAGATCGGACAGTCAACAAACAAAACACTGAAGCTTTCTTT. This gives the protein CSARDRTVNKQNTEAFF.

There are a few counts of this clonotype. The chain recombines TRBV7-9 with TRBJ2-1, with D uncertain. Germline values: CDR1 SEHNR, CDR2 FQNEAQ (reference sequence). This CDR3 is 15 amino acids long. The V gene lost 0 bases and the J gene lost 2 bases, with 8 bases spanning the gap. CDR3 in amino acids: CASSLAGRTYNEQFF. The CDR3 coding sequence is TGTGCCAGCAGCTTAGCAGGTCGGACCTACAATGAGCAGTTCTTC.

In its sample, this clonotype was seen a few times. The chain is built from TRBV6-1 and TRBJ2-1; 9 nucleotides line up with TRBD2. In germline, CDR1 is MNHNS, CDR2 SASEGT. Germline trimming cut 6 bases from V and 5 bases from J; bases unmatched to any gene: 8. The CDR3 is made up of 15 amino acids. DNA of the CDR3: TGTGCCAGCAGCCCTGCCAGCGGGAGGAACAATGAGCAGTTCTTC. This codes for CASSPASGRNNEQFF.

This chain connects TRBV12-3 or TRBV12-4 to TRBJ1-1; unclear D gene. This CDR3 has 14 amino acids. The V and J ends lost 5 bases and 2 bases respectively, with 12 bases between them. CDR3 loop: CASSTKTPNTEAFF. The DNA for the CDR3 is TGTGCCAGCAGTACCAAGACACCTAACACTGAAGCTTTCTTT.

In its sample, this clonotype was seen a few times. CDR3: CASSRQGSLDNEKLFF. The CDR3 bases are TGTGCCAGCTCACGACAGGGGTCCTTGGATAATGAAAAACTGTTTTTT. The chain employs TRBV18 and TRBJ1-4, with 8 bases aligning to TRBD1. The germline CDR1 and CDR2 sequences are KGHSH and LQKENI. Unmatched junction bases numbered 8, after V lost 4 bases and J lost 4 bases. The CDR3 has 16 residues.

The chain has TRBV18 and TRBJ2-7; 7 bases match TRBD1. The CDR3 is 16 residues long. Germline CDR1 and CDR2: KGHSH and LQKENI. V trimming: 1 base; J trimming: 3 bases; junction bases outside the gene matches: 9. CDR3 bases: TGTGCCAGCTCACCACTGTCAGGGGGTGACAGCTACGAGCAGTACTTC. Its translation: CASSPLSGGDSYEQYF.

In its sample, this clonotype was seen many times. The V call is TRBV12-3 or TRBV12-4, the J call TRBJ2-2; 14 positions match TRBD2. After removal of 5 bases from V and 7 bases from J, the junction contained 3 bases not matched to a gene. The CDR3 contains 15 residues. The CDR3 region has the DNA TGTGCCAGCAGTCGACTAGCGGGGGGGCACGGGGAGCTGTTTTTT. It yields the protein CASSRLAGGHGELFF.

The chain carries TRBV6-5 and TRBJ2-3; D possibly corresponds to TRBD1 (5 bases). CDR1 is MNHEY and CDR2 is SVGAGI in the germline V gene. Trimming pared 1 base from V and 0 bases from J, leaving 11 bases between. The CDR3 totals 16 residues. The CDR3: CASSYFPGASTDTQYF. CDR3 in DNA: TGTGCCAGCAGTTACTTTCCTGGGGCTAGCACAGATACGCAGTATTTT.

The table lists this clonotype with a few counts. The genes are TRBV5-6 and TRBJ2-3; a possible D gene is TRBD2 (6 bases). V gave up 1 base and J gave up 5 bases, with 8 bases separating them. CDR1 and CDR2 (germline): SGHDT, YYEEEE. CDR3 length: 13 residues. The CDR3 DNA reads TGTGCCAGCAGCTTGATCGGGGGAGATACGCAGTATTTT. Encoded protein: CASSLIGGDTQYF.

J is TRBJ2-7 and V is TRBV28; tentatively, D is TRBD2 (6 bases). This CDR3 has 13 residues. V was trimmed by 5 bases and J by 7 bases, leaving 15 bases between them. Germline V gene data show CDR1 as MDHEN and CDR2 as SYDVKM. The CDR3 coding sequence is TGTGCCAGCAGTCAAACCATCGGGAGTGAGCAGTACTTC. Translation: CASSQTIGSEQYF. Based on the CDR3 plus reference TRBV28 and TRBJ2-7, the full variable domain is DVKVTQSSRYLVKRTGEKVFLECVQDMDHENMFWYRQDPGLGLRLIYFSYDVKMKEKGDIPEGYSVSREKKERFSLILESASTNQTSMYLCASSQTIGSEQYFGPGTRLTVT.

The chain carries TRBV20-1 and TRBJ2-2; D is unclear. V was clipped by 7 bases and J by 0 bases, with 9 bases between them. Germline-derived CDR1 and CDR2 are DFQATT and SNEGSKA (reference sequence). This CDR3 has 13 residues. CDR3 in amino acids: CSVLTPNTGELFF. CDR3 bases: TGCAGTGTTCTGACACCGAACACCGGGGAGCTGTTTTTT.

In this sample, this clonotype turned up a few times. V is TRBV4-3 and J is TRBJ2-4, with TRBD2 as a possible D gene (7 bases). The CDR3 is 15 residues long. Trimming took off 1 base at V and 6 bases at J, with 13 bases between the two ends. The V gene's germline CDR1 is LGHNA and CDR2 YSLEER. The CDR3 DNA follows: TGCGCCAGCAGCCAAGGGTCAGGGGAGGGAAACATTCAGTACTTC. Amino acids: CASSQGSGEGNIQYF.